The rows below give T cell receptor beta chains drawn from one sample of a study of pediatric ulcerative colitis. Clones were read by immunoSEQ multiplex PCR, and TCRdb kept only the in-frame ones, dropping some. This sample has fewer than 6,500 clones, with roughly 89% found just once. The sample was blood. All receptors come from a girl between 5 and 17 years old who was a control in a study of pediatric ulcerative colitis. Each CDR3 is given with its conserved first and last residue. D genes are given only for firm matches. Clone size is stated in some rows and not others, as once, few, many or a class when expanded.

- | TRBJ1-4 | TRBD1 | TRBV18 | CASSPSQGADEKLFF | TGTGCCAGCTCACCATCCCAGGGGGCGGATGAAAAACTGTTTTTT
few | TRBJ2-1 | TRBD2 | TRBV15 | CATSPLASGSYNEQFF | TGTGCCACCAGCCCCCTAGCTAGCGGGTCCTACAATGAGCAGTTCTTC
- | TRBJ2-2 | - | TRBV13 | CASTREGELFF | TGTGCCAGCACCCGAGAAGGGGAGCTGTTTTTT
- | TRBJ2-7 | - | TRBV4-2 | CASSQDWRVSHEQYF | TGTGCCAGCAGCCAAGATTGGCGAGTTAGCCACGAGCAGTACTTC
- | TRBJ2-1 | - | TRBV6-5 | CASSSADSYNEQFF | TGTGCCAGCAGTTCTGCTGACTCCTACAATGAGCAGTTCTTC
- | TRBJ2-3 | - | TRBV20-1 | CSARPTDTQYF | TGCAGTGCTAGACCCACAGATACGCAGTATTTT
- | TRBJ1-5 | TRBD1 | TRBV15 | CATGLILGQGNQPQHF | TGTGCCACCGGCTTGATACTTGGACAGGGCAATCAGCCCCAGCATTTT
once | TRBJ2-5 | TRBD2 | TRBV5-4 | CASSFYGRLAGGGETQYF | TGTGCCAGCAGCTTCTACGGAAGACTAGCGGGAGGGGGGGAGACCCAGTACTTC
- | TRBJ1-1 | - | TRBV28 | CASSPRENTEAFF | TGTGCCAGCTCCCCTCGGGAGAACACTGAAGCTTTCTTT
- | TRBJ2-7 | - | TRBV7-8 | CASSPVGHEQYF | TGTGCCAGCAGCCCGGTGGGTCACGAGCAGTACTTC
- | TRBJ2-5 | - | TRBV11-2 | CASSLEWETQYF | TGTGCCAGCAGCTTAGAATGGGAGACCCAGTACTTC
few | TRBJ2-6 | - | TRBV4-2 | CASSQDQSSGANVLTF | TGTGCCAGCAGCCAAGATCAGAGCTCTGGGGCCAACGTCCTGACTTTC
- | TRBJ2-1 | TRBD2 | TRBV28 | CASSLPVTGEGLGYNEQFF | TGTGCCAGCAGTTTGCCAGTAACGGGGGAGGGGCTAGGGTACAATGAGCAGTTCTTC
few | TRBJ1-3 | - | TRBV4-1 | CASSQLSLFRRPGNTIYF | TGCGCCAGCAGCCAGTTATCGCTTTTTCGTCGGCCTGGAAACACCATATATTTT
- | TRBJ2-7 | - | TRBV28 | CASTRGVYEQYF | TGTGCCAGCACGCGAGGAGTCTACGAGCAGTACTTC
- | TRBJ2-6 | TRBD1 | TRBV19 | CASSQGAGANVLTF | TGTGCCAGTAGTCAGGGGGCTGGGGCCAACGTCCTGACTTTC
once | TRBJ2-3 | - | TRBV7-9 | CASSYRWQELPMQYF | TGTGCCAGCAGCTATCGCTGGCAAGAATTGCCAATGCAGTATTTT
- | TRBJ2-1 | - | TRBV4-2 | CASSQAAGLEQFF | TGTGCCAGCAGCCAAGCGGCAGGGCTTGAGCAGTTCTTC
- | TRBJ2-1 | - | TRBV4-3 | CASSQDPQGSSEQFF | TGCGCCAGCAGCCAAGATCCACAGGGATCCAGTGAGCAGTTCTTC
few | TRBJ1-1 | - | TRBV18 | CASSPQGNTEAFF | TGTGCCAGCTCACCACAGGGGAACACTGAAGCTTTCTTT
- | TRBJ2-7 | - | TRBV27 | CASSHDYEQYF | TGTGCCAGCAGTCACGACTACGAGCAGTACTTC
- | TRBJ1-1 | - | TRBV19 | CASSPHRVRRTEAFF | TGTGCCAGTAGTCCTCACAGGGTTAGGCGAACTGAAGCTTTCTTT
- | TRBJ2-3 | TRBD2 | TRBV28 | CASSLRTSGSIDTQYF | TGTGCCAGCAGTTTAAGGACTAGCGGGAGTATTGATACGCAGTATTTT
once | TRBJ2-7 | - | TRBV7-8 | CASSLEYDYEQYF | TGTGCCAGCAGCTTAGAATATGACTACGAGCAGTACTTC
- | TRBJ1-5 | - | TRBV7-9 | CASSLTGSSNQPQHF | TGTGCCAGCAGCTTAACGGGTTCGAGCAATCAGCCCCAGCATTTT
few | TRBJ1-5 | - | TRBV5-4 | CASSLDLGEPQHF | TGTGCCAGCAGCCTGGACCTGGGGGAGCCCCAGCATTTT
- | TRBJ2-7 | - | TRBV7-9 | CASSLEFGRAPYEQYF | TGTGCCAGCAGCTTAGAGTTTGGCAGGGCCCCCTACGAGCAGTACTTC
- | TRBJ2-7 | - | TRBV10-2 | CASRKRDLAYEQYF | TGCGCCAGCAGAAAGAGGGACCTGGCCTACGAGCAGTACTTC
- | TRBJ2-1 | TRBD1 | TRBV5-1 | CASSLGQGDINEQFF | TGCGCCAGCAGCTTGGGACAGGGGGATATAAATGAGCAGTTCTTC
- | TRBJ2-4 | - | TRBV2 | CASSSSGGDIQYF | TGTGCCAGCAGTTCTTCCGGGGGCGACATTCAGTACTTC
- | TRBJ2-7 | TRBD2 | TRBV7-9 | CASSSSFGGSEYF | TGTGCCAGCAGCTCCTCCTTCGGGGGGAGTGAGTACTTC
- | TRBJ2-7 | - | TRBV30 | CAWSVSAGVPYEQYF | TGTGCCTGGAGTGTAAGCGCAGGGGTACCCTACGAGCAGTACTTC
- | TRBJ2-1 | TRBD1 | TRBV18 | CASSPWDRGNEQFF | TGTGCCAGCTCACCATGGGACAGGGGCAATGAGCAGTTCTTC
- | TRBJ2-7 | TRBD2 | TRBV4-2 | CASTLSPSGREAYEQYF | TGTGCCAGCACCCTCTCGCCTAGCGGGAGGGAAGCCTACGAGCAGTACTTC
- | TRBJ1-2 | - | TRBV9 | CASSASPGTDYGYTF | TGTGCCAGCAGCGCCTCACCCGGGACCGACTATGGCTACACCTTC
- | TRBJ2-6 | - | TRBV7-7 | CASSLLRVPQSRANVLTF | TGTGCCAGCAGCCTACTCAGAGTGCCACAAAGTCGGGCCAACGTCCTGACTTTC
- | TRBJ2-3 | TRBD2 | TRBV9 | CASSVVGLAGEADTQYF | TGTGCCAGCAGCGTAGTCGGCCTAGCGGGAGAAGCAGATACGCAGTATTTT
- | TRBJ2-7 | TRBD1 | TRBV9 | CASSVGGQGAKYEQYF | TGTGCCAGCAGCGTGGGGGGACAGGGGGCGAAGTACGAGCAGTACTTC
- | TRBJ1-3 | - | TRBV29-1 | CSVVLSGNTIYF | TGCAGCGTTGTTTTATCTGGAAACACCATATATTTT
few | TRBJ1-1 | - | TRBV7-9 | CASSRRLSGGTEAFF | TGTGCCAGCAGCCGCCGACTCAGCGGCGGGACTGAAGCTTTCTTT
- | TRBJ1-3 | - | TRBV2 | CASTRRGPGNTIYF | TGTGCCAGCACCCGACGGGGTCCTGGAAACACCATATATTTT
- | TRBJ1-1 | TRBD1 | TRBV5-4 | CASSLGGQDNTEAFF | TGTGCCAGCAGCTTGGGGGGACAGGATAATACTGAAGCTTTCTTT
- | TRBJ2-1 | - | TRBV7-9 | CASRPGLQDEQFF | TGTGCCAGCAGGCCGGGCCTCCAGGATGAGCAGTTCTTC
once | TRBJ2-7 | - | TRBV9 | CASSVEIGGSYEQYF | TGTGCCAGCAGCGTAGAGATAGGGGGTTCCTACGAGCAGTACTTC
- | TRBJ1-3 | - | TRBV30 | CAWGRGSIGNTIYF | TGTGCCTGGGGCAGGGGTAGTATTGGAAACACCATATATTTT
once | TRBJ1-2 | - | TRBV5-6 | CASSRTDHYGYTF | TGTGCCAGCAGCCGGACGGACCATTATGGCTACACCTTC
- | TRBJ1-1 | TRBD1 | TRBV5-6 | CASSLRQGNTEAFF | TGTGCCAGCAGCTTGAGACAGGGGAACACTGAAGCTTTCTTT
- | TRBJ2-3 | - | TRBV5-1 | CASSLKESTDTQYF | TGCGCCAGCAGCTTGAAGGAGAGCACAGATACGCAGTATTTT
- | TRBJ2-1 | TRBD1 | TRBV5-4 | CASSDRDRGLNEQFF | TGTGCCAGCAGCGACCGGGACAGGGGGCTGAATGAGCAGTTCTTC
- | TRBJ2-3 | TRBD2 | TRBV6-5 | CASRLAATSADTQYF | TGTGCCAGCAGACTAGCGGCTACCTCGGCAGATACGCAGTATTTT
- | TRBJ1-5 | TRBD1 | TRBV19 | CASNQGAQPQHF | TGTGCCAGTAACCAGGGGGCCCAGCCCCAGCATTTT
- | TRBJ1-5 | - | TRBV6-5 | CASTAARGPREPQHF | TGTGCCAGCACCGCGGCCCGGGGACCTCGGGAGCCCCAGCATTTT
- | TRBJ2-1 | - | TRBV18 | CASSASGVYNEQFF | TGTGCCAGCTCAGCGAGCGGAGTCTACAATGAGCAGTTCTTC